A selection of T cell receptor beta chains follows, all from one sample in a study of blood T cell repertoires in COVID-19. Repertoires were generated with immunoSEQ multiplex PCR, while TCRdb's copy carries only in-frame clones and drops some. Seen here are over 250,000 clones, 70% to 85% observed once, and the top ten hold approximately 3.2%. Sequenced: peripheral blood. Receptors were obtained from a woman of 80 years or more with acute or convalescent COVID-19. The CDR3 runs from the conserved cysteine through the conserved F or W. The D gene is left open where the match is weak. Clone size is given for some rows only: seen once, a few or many times, or a class if the clone is expanded.

d_call	clone_size	j_call	v_call	cdr3_aa	cdr3_nt
NA	NA	TRBJ2-2	TRBV21-1	CARVIDRAGTGELFF	TGTGCCAGGGTTATCGACAGGGCGGGCACCGGGGAGCTGTTTTTT
TRBD1	NA	TRBJ2-1	TRBV6-2/TRBV6-3	CASSYSTQQGDEQFF	TGTGCCAGCAGTTATAGTACACAACAGGGGGATGAGCAGTTCTTC
TRBD1	NA	TRBJ1-5	TRBV7-2	CASSTGQGTNQPQHF	TGTGCCAGCAGCACGGGACAGGGTACGAATCAGCCCCAGCATTTT
NA	few	TRBJ1-4	TRBV25-1	CASSEWSGSHEKLFF	TGTGCCAGCAGTGAATGGAGTGGGAGCCATGAAAAACTGTTTTTT
NA	NA	TRBJ1-1	TRBV5-6	CASSGEGRHTEAFF	TGTGCCAGCAGCGGGGAGGGGCGGCACACTGAAGCTTTCTTT
TRBD1	many	TRBJ1-1	TRBV2	CASSVQGATNTEAFF	TGTGCCAGCAGTGTTCAGGGGGCGACGAACACTGAAGCTTTCTTT
TRBD1	NA	TRBJ2-3	TRBV18	CASSPTGFTDTQYF	TGTGCCAGCTCACCGACAGGGTTCACAGATACGCAGTATTTT
NA	NA	TRBJ1-2	TRBV21-1	CASSKPGLLDGYTF	TGTGCCAGCAGCAAACCGGGACTCCTTGATGGCTACACCTTC
NA	NA	TRBJ1-4	TRBV4-3	CASSQDAQGGKLFF	TGCGCCAGCAGCCAAGATGCCCAGGGAGGAAAACTGTTTTTT
NA	NA	TRBJ1-1	TRBV7-5	CVRSQWRDTEAFF	TGTGTCAGAAGCCAGTGGAGGGACACTGAAGCTTTCTTT
TRBD1	once	TRBJ1-2	TRBV7-2	CASSPVQSMSRDRGYTF	TGTGCCAGCAGCCCTGTCCAATCTATGTCCCGGGACAGGGGCTACACCTTC
TRBD2	few	TRBJ2-4	TRBV9	CASSVTSGGLQYF	TGTGCCAGCAGCGTGACTAGCGGGGGGCTTCAGTACTTC
NA	NA	TRBJ1-2	TRBV20-1	CSVPGYGYTF	TGCAGTGTCCCGGGTTATGGCTACACCTTC
NA	NA	TRBJ1-6	TRBV27	CASRRDKGVSPLHF	TGTGCCAGCAGACGAGACAAAGGGGTTTCACCCCTCCACTTT
TRBD1	NA	TRBJ1-4	TRBV7-9	CASSSDRGNEKLFF	TGTGCCAGCAGCTCTGACAGGGGTAATGAAAAACTGTTTTTT
NA	once	TRBJ2-7	TRBV7-9	CASSPQVHEQYF	TGTGCCAGCAGCCCCCAGGTCCACGAGCAGTACTTC
NA	NA	TRBJ1-2	TRBV2	CATALRYTQILYGYTF	TGTGCCACAGCGCTAAGATACACTCAAATCCTATATGGCTACACCTTC
TRBD2	NA	TRBJ2-1	TRBV30	CAWSPYPGLSSYNEQFF	TGTGCCTGGAGCCCATACCCGGGACTAAGCTCCTACAATGAGCAGTTCTTC
NA	once	TRBJ1-3	TRBV12-3/TRBV12-4	CASSLAQGYTIYF	TGTGCCAGCAGTTTAGCGCAGGGGTACACCATATATTTT
NA	NA	TRBJ1-4	TRBV18	CASSPLSTNEKLFF	TGTGCCAGCTCACCTCTATCAACTAATGAAAAACTGTTTTTT
TRBD2	NA	TRBJ2-1	TRBV15	CATSRALAGGNEQFF	TGTGCCACCAGCAGAGCACTAGCGGGAGGCAATGAGCAGTTCTTC
NA	NA	TRBJ2-5	TRBV12-3/TRBV12-4	CASSFSSPQTQYF	TGTGCCAGCAGTTTTTCTAGCCCGCAGACCCAGTACTTC
NA	NA	TRBJ2-4	TRBV2	CASTRTEGAKNIQYF	TGTGCCAGCACAAGGACGGAGGGGGCCAAAAACATTCAGTACTTC
NA	NA	TRBJ1-2	TRBV5-5	CASTIGERGYGYTF	TGTGCCAGCACCATCGGGGAGCGGGGCTATGGCTACACCTTC
NA	NA	TRBJ1-3	TRBV4-1	CASSWQGLAGNTIYF	TGCGCCAGCAGCTGGCAGGGCTTAGCTGGAAACACCATATATTTT
TRBD1	NA	TRBJ1-5	TRBV28	CASSLGTGHLPQHF	TGTGCCAGCAGCCTGGGGACAGGCCATCTACCCCAGCATTTT
NA	NA	TRBJ2-2	TRBV10-1	CASSEGQGSGELFF	TGCGCCAGCAGTGAAGGGCAGGGGTCCGGGGAGCTGTTTTTT